Detailed here is one T cell receptor beta chain. The antigen remains undetermined. The sequence runs out 3 residues before the end of the CDR3; the remainder is reconstructed from the germline J gene. This specimen belongs to a study of Tregs in tolerant kidney transplant recipients. At the level of the study: Recipients received nonmyeloablative bone marrow transplants from related graft donors, with transient mixed chimerism.

The length of the CDR3 is 14 residues. Germline V gene sequence: CDR1 SGHDT, CDR2 YYEEEE. V trimming: 4 bases; J trimming: 6 bases; junction bases outside the gene matches: 5. Assay: immunoSEQ multiplex PCR; the TCRdb copy retains only in-frame clones and omits some. The table gives about 2,000 clones; the top ten clones make up 5.7% of it. Findings and limits, study-wide: Donor-specific Treg expansion exceeded global Treg expansion in tolerant patients, suggesting antigen drive. Few patients were studied, so findings need validation in larger groups. Biological reproducibility was not directly addressed in this study.

After about six days with irradiated graft donor PBMCs, CFSE-labeled recipient PBMCs were FACS-sorted. This chain uses TRBV5-6 with TRBJ1-5, with 9 bases aligning to TRBD1. The sequence was obtained from a human patient who received a combined kidney and bone marrow transplant. The sample was CD8+ T cells from blood cultured with allogeneic cells, taken before the transplant. The CDR3 is CASSLGQGGQPQHF. The sequenced part of the CDR3 DNA is TGTGCCAGCAGCCTGGGACAGGGAGGTCAGCCC.